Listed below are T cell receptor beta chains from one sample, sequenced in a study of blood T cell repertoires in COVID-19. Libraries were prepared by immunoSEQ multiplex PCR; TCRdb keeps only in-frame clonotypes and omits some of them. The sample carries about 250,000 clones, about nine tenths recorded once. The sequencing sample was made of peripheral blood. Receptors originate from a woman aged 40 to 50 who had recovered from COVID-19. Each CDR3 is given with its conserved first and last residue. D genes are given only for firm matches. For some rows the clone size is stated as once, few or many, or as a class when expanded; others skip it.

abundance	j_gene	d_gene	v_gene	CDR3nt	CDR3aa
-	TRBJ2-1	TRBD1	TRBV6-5	TGTGCCAGCAAATACCTCACAGGGGCTGAGCAGTTCTTC	CASKYLTGAEQFF
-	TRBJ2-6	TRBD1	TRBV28	TGTGCCAGCAGTTTGGGACAGGGTCCCTCTGGGGCCAACGTCCTGACTTTC	CASSLGQGPSGANVLTF
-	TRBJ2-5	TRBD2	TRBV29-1	TGCAGCGTTGAAGAGGCTAGCGGGAGGCAAGAGACCCAGTACTTC	CSVEEASGRQETQYF
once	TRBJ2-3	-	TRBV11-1	TGTGCCAGCAGCTCCGTAACACCTAGCACAGATACGCAGTATTTT	CASSSVTPSTDTQYF
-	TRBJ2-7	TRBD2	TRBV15	TGTGCCACCAGCAGAGATCCGAATAGCGGGAGCCACGAGCAGTACTTC	CATSRDPNSGSHEQYF
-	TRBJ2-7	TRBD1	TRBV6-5	TGTGCCAGCGACCGGGACAGGGGGGACTACGAGCAGTACTTC	CASDRDRGDYEQYF
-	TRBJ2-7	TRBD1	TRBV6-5	TGTGCCAGCAGTCGGGACAGGGCCTACGAGCAGTACTTC	CASSRDRAYEQYF
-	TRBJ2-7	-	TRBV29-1	TGCAGCGTTGGCGGAGAGGGAGGATGGGAGCAGTACTTC	CSVGGEGGWEQYF
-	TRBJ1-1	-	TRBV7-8	TGTGCCAGCAGCTTATCAACAGTCACTGAAGCTTTCTTT	CASSLSTVTEAFF
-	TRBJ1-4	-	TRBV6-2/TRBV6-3	TGTGCCGGCAGTCACGCCGGGGGAAAACTGTTTTTT	CAGSHAGGKLFF
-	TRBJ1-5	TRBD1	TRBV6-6	TGTGCCAGCAGTAAGGGACAGGCCTCGAATCAGCCCCAGCATTTT	CASSKGQASNQPQHF
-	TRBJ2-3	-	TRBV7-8	TGTGCCAGCAGCTTAAGCAGGAACGCAGATACGCAGTATTTT	CASSLSRNADTQYF
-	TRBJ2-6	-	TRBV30	TGTGCCTGGAGTAACACAGGGTTCTCTGGGGCCAACGTCCTGACTTTC	CAWSNTGFSGANVLTF
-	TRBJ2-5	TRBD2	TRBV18	TGTGCCAGCTCACCCCCCGGGACTAGCGGATCAAAGACCCAGTACTTC	CASSPPGTSGSKTQYF
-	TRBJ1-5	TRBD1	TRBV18	TGTGCCAGCTCACCAGACAGACAGGGAGGACAGCCCCAGCATTTT	CASSPDRQGGQPQHF
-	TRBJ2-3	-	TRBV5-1	TGCGCCAGCAGCTCGACACAGAGCACAGATACGCAGTATTTT	CASSSTQSTDTQYF
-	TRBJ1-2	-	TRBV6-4	TGTGCCAGCAAGCGGGGTTCGGGGGATGCCTATGGCTACACCTTC	CASKRGSGDAYGYTF
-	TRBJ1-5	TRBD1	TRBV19	TGTGCCAGTAGTATTCCCGCCTTTCGGACAGGGGGTCAGCCCCAGCATTTT	CASSIPAFRTGGQPQHF
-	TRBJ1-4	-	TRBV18	TGTGCCAGCTCACCCTCGGACAGAGGAAATGAAAAACTGTTTTTT	CASSPSDRGNEKLFF
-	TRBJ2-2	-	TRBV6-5	TGTGCCAGCAGTCACTGGGGCCCTAACACCGGGGAGCTGTTTTTT	CASSHWGPNTGELFF
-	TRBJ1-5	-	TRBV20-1	TGCAGTGCTATGGACACTCAGCCCCAGCATTTT	CSAMDTQPQHF
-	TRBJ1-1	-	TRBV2	TGTGCCAGCAGACCTACCACAGAATATCCTGAAGCTTTCTTT	CASRPTTEYPEAFF
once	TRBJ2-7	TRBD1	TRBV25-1	TGTGCCAGCAGTGAAGGGGACAGCTCCTACGAGCAGTACTTC	CASSEGDSSYEQYF